The 6 T cell receptor beta chains below come from one sample, sequenced in a study of T cells in Graves' hyperthyroidism and ophthalmopathy. Researchers amplified the TCR beta CDR3 regions from RNA transcripts. First-round RT-PCR of the TCR CDR3 relied on the HTBI primer set. From the multiplex PCR reads, TCRdb called clonotypes with MiXCR, one entry per CDR3 protein. The sample lists fewer than 200,000 distinct CDR3 sequences, approximately 17% occurring once. Sequenced: blood. Receptors were obtained from a woman aged 45-59 years with Graves' hyperthyroidism.

The chain links TRBV28 to TRBJ1-1; tentative D call: TRBD1 (6 bases). Germline values: CDR1 MDHEN, CDR2 SYDVKM. V was clipped by 3 bases and J by 6 bases, with 11 bases between them. The length of the CDR3 is 13 residues. The CDR3 bases are TGTGCCAGCAGTTTGCAGGGGCCGGCTGAAGCTTTCTTT. Its protein is CASSLQGPAEAFF.

The chain recombines TRBV4-3 with TRBJ2-1; 15 bases are a match to TRBD2. J gave up 3 bases and V 4 bases, and 4 bases lay outside the gene matches. The CDR3 sequence is 17 residues long. Per germline, CDR1 LGHNA and CDR2 YSLEER. This CDR3 reads CASSLGTSGGRYNEQFF. CDR3 in DNA: TGCGCCAGCAGCCTGGGGACTAGCGGGGGGCGCTACAATGAGCAGTTCTTC.

This clonotype has a count of ten or more. The V gene is TRBV11-2, the J gene TRBJ2-3; the match to TRBD2 covers 9 bases. The CDR3 has 15 amino acids. J lost 5 bases, V lost 3 bases, and 6 bases had no gene match. The germline V gene has CDR1 SGHAT and CDR2 FQNNGV. The CDR3 sequence: CASSFWRGGLDTQYF. Written as DNA, the CDR3 is TGTGCCAGCAGCTTCTGGCGGGGGGGATTAGATACGCAGTATTTT.

This clonotype was picked up many times. This chain joins TRBV6-5 and TRBJ2-2, with a tentative D call TRBD2 (5 bases). Germline CDR1 is MNHEY and CDR2 is SVGAGI. Trimming removed 2 bases from V and 3 bases from J, with 10 bases in between. The CDR3 runs to 15 residues. DNA of the CDR3: TGTGCCAGCAGTTACGAGGGCCGATACACCGGGGAGCTGTTTTTT. This encodes CASSYEGRYTGELFF.

This clonotype was found many times. This rearrangement joins TRBV19 to TRBJ2-3, with D tentatively TRBD2 (7 bases). Germline CDR1 reads LNHDA; CDR2 reads SQIVND (reference sequence). V was pared by 3 bases and J by 4 bases, with 14 bases between. The CDR3 loop spans 15 amino acids. The CDR3 sequence is CASSMAGASADTQYF. The CDR3 coding sequence is TGTGCCAGTAGTATGGCGGGGGCCTCCGCAGATACGCAGTATTTT.

This clonotype was counted ten times or more. The genes are TRBV6-1 and TRBJ1-6; D possibly corresponds to TRBD1 (6 bases). The ends were cut back, 5 bases at V and 10 bases at J, with 12 bases in the middle. CDR3 length equals 13 residues. CDR1 is MNHNS, CDR2 SASEGT, per germline. The CDR3 nucleotides read TGTGCCAGCAGTTACGAGGGGGGATCACCCCTCCACTTT. Protein: CASSYEGGSPLHF.